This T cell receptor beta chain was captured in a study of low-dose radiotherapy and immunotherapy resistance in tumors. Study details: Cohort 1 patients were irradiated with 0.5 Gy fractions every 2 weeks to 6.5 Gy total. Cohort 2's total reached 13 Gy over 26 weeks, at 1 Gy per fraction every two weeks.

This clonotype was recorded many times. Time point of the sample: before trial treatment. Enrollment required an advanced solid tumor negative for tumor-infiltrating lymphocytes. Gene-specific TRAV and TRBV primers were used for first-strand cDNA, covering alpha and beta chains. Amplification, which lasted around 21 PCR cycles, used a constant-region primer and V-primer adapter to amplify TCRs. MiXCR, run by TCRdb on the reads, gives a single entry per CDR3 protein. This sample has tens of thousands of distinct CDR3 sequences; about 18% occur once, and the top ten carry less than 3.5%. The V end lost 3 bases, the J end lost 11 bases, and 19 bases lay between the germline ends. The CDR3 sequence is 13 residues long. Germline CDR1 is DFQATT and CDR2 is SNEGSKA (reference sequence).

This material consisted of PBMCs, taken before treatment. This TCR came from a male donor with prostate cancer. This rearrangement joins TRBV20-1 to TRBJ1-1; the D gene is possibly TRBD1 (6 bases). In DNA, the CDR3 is TGCAGTGCTAGCCCTGCAAGGGGGGCGAGGGCTTTCTTT. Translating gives CSASPARGARAFF.